This TCR beta chain appears in the sequencing data of a study of CD8+CD57+ T cells in acquired aplastic anemia. Germline V lookup: CDR1 MGHDK, CDR2 SYGVNS. This CDR3 has 15 amino acids. V lost 7 bases to trimming and J lost 5 bases; unmatched junction nucleotides: 10. Selection for sequencing was limited to patients who had shown CD8+CD57+ cell expansion by flow cytometry. Genomic DNA, serving as template, underwent TCR beta VDJ and CDR3 profiling. TCRdb redid the calling of the reads with MiXCR, one entry per CDR3 protein. The table lists around 500,000 distinct CDR3 sequences, around 32% of them singletons.

The sample was sorted CD4+, CD8+, or CD8+CD57+ T cells (not recorded which) from PBMCs. The sequence came from a human donor with aplastic anemia. The chain recombines TRBV25-1 with TRBJ2-1; 8 bases map to TRBD2. CDR3 amino acids: CASNGPGGPNNEQFF. The CDR3 DNA reads TGTGCCAGCAATGGTCCGGGAGGGCCCAACAATGAGCAGTTCTTC.